What follows describes a single T cell receptor (beta chain). This specimen belongs to a study of beta chain features in type 1 diabetes. Expressed TCRB transcripts got sequenced, as all isolated RNA was reverse transcribed. Produced via immunoSEQ multiplex PCR; TCRdb's table is partial and in-frame only. Among hundreds of thousands of clones, around an eighth were seen once, and the ten largest hold 0.015% to 0.02%. Trimming cost V 5 bases and J 0 bases, with 8 bases left between them. This CDR3 contains 15 residues. Germline loops: CDR1 LNHDA, CDR2 SQIVND (reference sequence). The sequence was collected from a young man in good health. Material for sequencing was naive CD4+ T cells from blood. The genes are TRBV19 and TRBJ2-6, with D unclear. This CDR3 is CASSRTGSGANVLTF. CDR3 coding DNA: TGTGCCAGTAGTCGTACGGGCTCTGGGGCCAACGTCCTGACTTTC.